The rows below give T cell receptor beta chains drawn from one sample of a study of blood T cell repertoires in COVID-19. Using immunoSEQ multiplex PCR, the repertoire was profiled, and TCRdb retains in-frame clones only, with some absent. The data hold fewer than 300,000 clones, with roughly 90% observed a single time. The sequenced sample consisted of peripheral blood. These receptors originate from a man between 18 and 29 years old with active or convalescent COVID-19. Both conserved end residues are part of each CDR3. Fields, in order: D gene, J gene, clone size, V gene, CDR3 protein, CDR3 DNA. A D gene is named only where the DNA matches it firmly. Only some rows state a clone size, as once, few, many or a class for expanded clones.

.	TRBJ2-2	.	TRBV4-1	CASSQARSGELFF	TGCGCCAGCAGCCAAGCTAGGTCCGGGGAGCTGTTTTTT
.	TRBJ1-5	.	TRBV6-7	CASSYSTDPHQPQHF	TGTGCCAGCAGTTACTCGACAGATCCCCATCAGCCCCAGCATTTT
.	TRBJ2-5	once	TRBV5-6	CASSLGTPEMVEETQYF	TGTGCCAGCAGCTTAGGGACACCGGAGATGGTGGAAGAGACCCAGTACTTC
.	TRBJ1-5	.	TRBV6-1	CASSAPPPGRIDSNQPQHF	TGTGCCAGCAGTGCCCCACCCCCCGGCAGGATAGATAGCAATCAGCCCCAGCATTTT
TRBD1	TRBJ1-1	.	TRBV4-1	CASSHRPTGQGIGAFF	TGCGCCAGCAGCCACCGCCCGACAGGACAGGGAATAGGAGCTTTCTTT
TRBD2	TRBJ2-1	.	TRBV6-2/TRBV6-3	CASSYYGLAGSTSYNEQFF	TGTGCCAGCAGTTACTACGGACTAGCGGGGAGTACCTCCTACAATGAGCAGTTCTTC
.	TRBJ2-1	.	TRBV7-9	CASSLAGGAHNEQFF	TGTGCCAGCAGCTTAGCTGGGGGGGCCCACAATGAGCAGTTCTTC
.	TRBJ2-7	once	TRBV11-2	CASSLDLSQAYEQYF	TGTGCCAGCAGCTTAGATTTATCACAAGCCTACGAGCAGTACTTC
TRBD1	TRBJ2-4	.	TRBV9	CASSPRQGGNIQYF	TGTGCCAGCAGCCCGAGACAGGGGGGGAACATTCAGTACTTC
.	TRBJ2-7	.	TRBV5-6	CASSLAVAYEQYF	TGTGCCAGCAGCTTGGCAGTGGCCTACGAGCAGTACTTC
.	TRBJ1-4	.	TRBV18	CASSRIQGNNNEKLFF	TGTGCCAGCTCACGGATCCAGGGGAATAATAATGAAAAACTGTTTTTT
TRBD2	TRBJ2-7	.	TRBV27	CASSFSGGLSYEQYF	TGTGCCAGCAGTTTCAGCGGGGGCCTCTCCTACGAGCAGTACTTC
.	TRBJ2-3	.	TRBV5-1	CASSLVPAGAEPNTDTQYF	TGCGCCAGCAGCTTGGTTCCGGCGGGGGCCGAACCTAACACAGATACGCAGTATTTT
.	TRBJ1-1	.	TRBV2	CASSRLGAGPDTEAFF	TGTGCCAGCAGTCGTTTAGGGGCAGGGCCCGACACTGAAGCTTTCTTT
TRBD1	TRBJ2-5	.	TRBV3-1/TRBV3-2	CASSQGGGLEETQYF	TGTGCCAGCAGCCAAGGAGGGGGCCTAGAAGAGACCCAGTACTTC
TRBD1	TRBJ1-6	.	TRBV19	CASSTTYSYRGNSPLHF	TGTGCCAGTAGTACCACCTATTCCTACAGGGGTAATTCACCCCTCCACTTT
.	TRBJ1-6	.	TRBV5-6	CASSFRSSSYNSPLHF	TGTGCCAGCAGCTTCCGGTCGAGCTCCTATAATTCACCCCTCCACTTT
TRBD2	TRBJ2-1	.	TRBV5-4	CASSSGGLAHEQFF	TGTGCCAGCAGCTCTGGGGGACTAGCACATGAGCAGTTCTTC
.	TRBJ2-3	.	TRBV6-5	CASSYDRPSTDTQYF	TGTGCCAGCAGTTACGACAGGCCTAGCACAGATACGCAGTATTTT
TRBD1	TRBJ1-5	.	TRBV5-1	CASSLGGQGASQPQHF	TGCGCCAGCAGCTTGGGAGGACAGGGGGCGAGTCAGCCCCAGCATTTT
.	TRBJ2-3	.	TRBV4-1	CASSQDFQGTDTQYF	TGCGCCAGCAGCCAAGATTTTCAGGGTACAGATACGCAGTATTTT
.	TRBJ2-2	once	TRBV10-3	CAISDRGGDTGELFF	TGTGCCATCAGTGATAGGGGGGGCGACACCGGGGAGCTGTTTTTT
TRBD1	TRBJ1-3	.	TRBV7-9	CASSSQGAGGNTIYF	TGTGCCAGCAGCTCTCAGGGGGCCGGGGGAAACACCATATATTTT
.	TRBJ1-5	.	TRBV19	CASSIQGVGNQPQHF	TGTGCCAGTAGTATACAAGGGGTCGGCAATCAGCCCCAGCATTTT
TRBD2	TRBJ2-7	.	TRBV20-1	CSASEAGAGVEQYF	TGCAGTGCTAGTGAAGCGGGGGCCGGGGTGGAGCAGTACTTC
.	TRBJ1-1	.	TRBV19	CASRSKVRGRGAFF	TGTGCCAGTAGGTCCAAAGTGCGGGGGAGGGGAGCTTTCTTT
.	TRBJ1-2	.	TRBV19	CASSNTRTNYGYTF	TGTGCCAGTAGTAACACGAGGACTAACTATGGCTACACCTTC
.	TRBJ1-5	.	TRBV20-1	CSASRGAQGNQPQHF	TGCAGTGCTAGTCGGGGGGCTCAGGGCAATCAGCCCCAGCATTTT
.	TRBJ1-1	.	TRBV25-1	CASSAYGLIF	TGTGCCAGCAGTGCGTACGGACTCATCTTT
TRBD1	TRBJ1-1	.	TRBV27	CASRRGLGTEAFF	TGTGCCAGCAGGAGGGGGCTAGGCACTGAAGCTTTCTTT
TRBD1	TRBJ1-1	.	TRBV3-1/TRBV3-2	CASSQDLVRGHEAFF	TGTGCCAGCAGCCAAGATTTGGTCAGGGGGCATGAAGCTTTCTTT
TRBD1	TRBJ1-2	.	TRBV10-3	CAISESGQGNYGYTF	TGTGCCATCAGTGAGTCGGGACAGGGGAACTATGGCTACACCTTC
.	TRBJ1-3	.	TRBV7-8	CASSLAASRSSGNTIYF	TGTGCCAGCAGCTTAGCAGCCTCACGAAGCTCTGGAAACACCATATATTTT
.	TRBJ1-4	.	TRBV15	CATSRELRQFFGEKLFF	TGTGCCACCAGCAGAGAATTGAGACAGTTCTTTGGCGAAAAACTGTTTTTT
.	TRBJ1-2	.	TRBV11-2	CASSFFAGDTRRSGYTF	TGTGCCAGCAGCTTCTTCGCCGGGGACACTCGCCGGAGTGGCTACACCTTC